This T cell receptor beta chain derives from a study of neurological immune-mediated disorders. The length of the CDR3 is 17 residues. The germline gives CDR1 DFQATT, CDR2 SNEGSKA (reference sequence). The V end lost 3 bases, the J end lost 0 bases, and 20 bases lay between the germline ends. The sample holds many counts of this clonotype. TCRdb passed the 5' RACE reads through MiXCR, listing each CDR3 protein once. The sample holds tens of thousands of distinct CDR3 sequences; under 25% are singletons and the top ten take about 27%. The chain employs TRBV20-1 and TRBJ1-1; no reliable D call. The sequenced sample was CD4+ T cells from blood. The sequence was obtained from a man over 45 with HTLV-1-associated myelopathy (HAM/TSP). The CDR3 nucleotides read TGCAGTGCTAGGGTAAGGGCAGATGGATCCATGAACACTGAAGCTTTCTTT. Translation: CSARVRADGSMNTEAFF.